A single sample is the source of the 28 T cell receptor beta chains below, sequenced in a study of T cell clonality in common variable immunodeficiency (dated by TCRdb to between 2014 and 2017). The library was prepared using the immunoSEQ multiplex PCR assay. Imported from immuneACCESS, the table was reduced by TCRdb to in-frame sequences with V and J called. These copies leave out some clones; in studies compared against another copy, an unresolved V gene accounts for under half, and the cause of the remainder is not known. The table puts some 80,000 clones in this sample, none counted just once. About 0.8% of the sample is taken by the ten largest. The sample consisted of peripheral blood mononuclear cells. The receptors stem from a person aged 18 to 75 in good health.

This clone was counted ten times or more. Sequencing ends 3 residues short of the CDR3 end; the germline J gene provides the rest. This chain uses TRBV2 with TRBJ1-1, with D maybe TRBD1 (6 bases). The CDR3 is 13 residues long. Trimming cost V 5 bases and J 6 bases, with 13 bases left between them. The V gene's germline CDR1 is SNHLY and CDR2 FYNNEI. The CDR3 loop reads CASSTTGSSEAFF. The CDR3 bases that were read are TGTGCCAGCAGTACTACAGGGAGCTCTGAA.

This clone has a count of ten or more. The sequenced fragment ends 3 residues before the CDR3 boundary, so the rest is inferred from the germline J gene. The V call is TRBV19, the J call TRBJ2-7; 9 bases agree with TRBD1. The germline CDR1 and CDR2 sequences are LNHDA and SQIVND (reference sequence). J gave up 4 bases and V 4 bases, and 11 bases lay outside the gene matches. The CDR3 has 16 residues. The sequenced part of the CDR3 DNA is TGTGCCAGTAGTACCATCTGGGGACAGGGTATGTACGAG. Translated: CASSTIWGQGMYE. The entire CDR3 protein is CASSTIWGQGMYEQYF.

This clone has a count of ten or more. A read error may produce the germline difference seen at one junction end. Read data end 3 residues before the CDR3 end; the end is taken from the germline J gene. The V call is TRBV7-3, the J call TRBJ2-1; TRBD2 agrees at 11 bases. The CDR3 totals 15 residues. The germline V gene encodes CDR1 SGHTA and CDR2 FQGTGA. CDR3: CASSVTGTSGNEQFF. The part of the CDR3 DNA that was read is TGTGCCAGCAGCGTAACCGGGACTAGCGGCAATGAG.

This clone was detected ten times or more. The sequence runs out 3 residues before the end of the CDR3; the remainder is reconstructed from the germline J gene. This chain connects TRBV5-5 to TRBJ2-1; the D is unclear. Germline CDR1 is SGHKS and CDR2 is YYEKEE (reference sequence). V lost 2 bases, J lost 8 bases, and 17 bases lay in between. The CDR3 is 15 residues long. The CDR3 bases that were read are TGTGCCAGCAGCTTTTCAGATGGCCTAAGGGATGAG. This translates into CASSFSDGLRDE. The whole CDR3 sequence is CASSFSDGLRDEQFF.

This clone was observed at least ten times. The read finishes 3 residues shy of the CDR3 end, and the germline J gene is used to complete it. The gene calls are TRBV5-1 and TRBJ2-1, with TRBD1 identical over 10 bases. CDR3 length: 13 amino acids. The germline V gene has CDR1 SGHRS and CDR2 YFSETQ. J gave up 8 bases and V 4 bases, and 3 bases lay outside the gene matches. The CDR3 bases that were read are TGCGCCAGCAGCGGGGGGACAGGGGATGAG. It translates to CASSGGTGDE. The CDR3 reads in full as CASSGGTGDEQFF.

This clone showed up just a few times. The read ends 3 residues shy of where the CDR3 ends; the end is completed using the germline J gene. This rearrangement joins TRBV20-1 to TRBJ2-1, with 9 bases identical to TRBD1. J gave up 4 bases and V 3 bases, and 4 bases lay outside the gene matches. CDR1 is DFQATT and CDR2 is SNEGSKA in the germline V gene (reference sequence). The CDR3 extends over 14 amino acids. The sequenced part of the CDR3 DNA is TGCAGTGCTAGGGAGACAGGGGGTTACAATGAG. This gives the protein CSARETGGYNE. In full, the CDR3 is CSARETGGYNEQFF.

This clone was found many times. The read finishes 3 residues shy of the CDR3 end, and the germline J gene is used to complete it. The V call is TRBV7-2, the J call TRBJ1-1; maybe TRBD1 (5 bases). Germline V gives CDR1 SGHTA, CDR2 FQGNSA. This CDR3 comprises 14 residues. V dropped 3 bases and J dropped 4 bases, with 12 bases sitting between them. The CDR3 sequence: CASSFRGDRTEAFF. The sequenced CDR3 bases are TGTGCCAGCAGCTTCCGAGGGGATCGCACTGAA.

This clone was seen many times. Read coverage stops 3 residues before the CDR3 terminus; the germline J gene supplies the remainder. The J gene is TRBJ2-2, the V gene TRBV13, with TRBD2 matching 13 bases. The CDR3 length is 15 residues. The germline V gene encodes CDR1 PRHDT and CDR2 FYEKMQ (reference sequence). V shed 4 bases and J 5 bases; nucleotides not matched to a gene: 1. CDR3: CASSSGLAGTGELFF. The CDR3 DNA, read in part, is TGTGCCAGCAGCTCGGGACTAGCGGGGACCGGGGAG.

This clone has at least ten counts. The read ends 3 residues shy of where the CDR3 ends; the end is completed using the germline J gene. This rearrangement joins TRBV4-1 to TRBJ2-7; 9 bases fit TRBD2. J gave up 5 bases and V 4 bases, and 6 bases lay outside the gene matches. The CDR3 runs 14 residues. CDR1 and CDR2 from the germline V gene are MGHRA and YSYEKL. The CDR3 reads CASSRLPSGDEQYF. CDR3 DNA (partial): TGCGCCAGCAGCCGACTGCCTAGCGGGGACGAG.

This clone was observed at least ten times. The read ends 3 residues before the CDR3 terminus; that terminus is restored from the germline J gene. J is TRBJ2-2 and V is TRBV20-1; 8 nucleotides line up with TRBD2. The germline gives CDR1 DFQATT, CDR2 SNEGSKA (reference sequence). The V segment lost 6 bases and the J segment 8 bases; nucleotides outside the gene matches: 11. The CDR3 is 14 amino acids. The CDR3 DNA, read in part, is TGCAGTGCAGAGCGCCTAGCGGGCCCAGGGGAG. Amino acid sequence: CSAERLAGPGE. The whole CDR3 sequence reads CSAERLAGPGELFF.

This clone came up a few times. Coverage ceases 3 residues before the CDR3 finishes, and the germline J gene fills in the end. The V call is TRBV25-1, the J call TRBJ2-7; TRBD2 agrees at 10 bases. CDR1 is MGHDK and CDR2 is SYGVNS in the germline V gene. The CDR3 is 13 amino acids. The V and J ends lost 7 bases and 5 bases, in that order; junction bases with no gene match: 5. CDR3 sequence reads: CASMLAGAHEQYF. CDR3 DNA, as far as it was read: TGTGCCAGCATGCTAGCGGGAGCGCACGAG.

At least ten counts were recorded for this clone. The CDR3 extends 3 residues past the end of the read, so its final part is completed from the germline J gene. V usage is TRBV7-6 and J usage is TRBJ2-5; D gene ambiguous. This CDR3 contains 11 residues. Deletions cut 6 bases from V and 7 bases from J, with 9 bases between. CDR1 SGHVS and CDR2 FNYEAQ come from the germline V gene. CDR3 residues: CASRITGTQYF. Partial CDR3 DNA: TGTGCCAGCAGAATCACGGGGACC.

This clone has ten or more counts. Read data end 3 residues before the CDR3 end; the end is taken from the germline J gene. The V call is TRBV7-9, the J call TRBJ2-5; no definite D call. CDR3 size: 14 residues. The V end was cut by 5 bases, the J end by 2 bases, with 12 bases between. The V gene's germline CDR1 is SEHNR and CDR2 FQNEAQ (reference sequence). The DNA read from the CDR3 is TGTGCCAGCAGCCCACTCACGTTACAAGAGACC. Translating gives CASSPLTLQET. From start to end, the CDR3 is CASSPLTLQETQYF.

This clone was observed at least ten times. The CDR3 end falls 3 residues outside the read, so it is completed with the germline J gene. This chain links TRBV24-1 with TRBJ2-7; D might be TRBD1 (6 bases). CDR3 size: 15 residues. Germline assignment: CDR1 KGHDR and CDR2 SFDVKD. Trimming left V 2 bases short and J 2 bases short, with 12 bases between. Incomplete CDR3 DNA: TGTGCCACCAGTGATTCCCAGGGGCTTGCCTACGAG. It encodes CATSDSQGLAYE. The full-length CDR3 reads as CATSDSQGLAYEQYF.

This clone was recorded many times. The sequenced fragment ends 3 residues before the CDR3 boundary, so the rest is inferred from the germline J gene. This chain links TRBV7-2 with TRBJ2-1; 7 bases are shared with TRBD2. V lost 7 bases to trimming and J lost 9 bases; unmatched junction nucleotides: 9. The germline V gene has CDR1 SGHTA and CDR2 FQGNSA. The CDR3 is 13 residues long. The CDR3 loop reads CASTSLATGEQFF. The DNA read from the CDR3 is TGTGCCAGCACCTCACTAGCGACGGGTGAG.

At least ten counts were recorded for this clone. At one of its ends the junction is not consistent with the germline gene, which may arise from a read error. The read comes to an end 3 residues before the CDR3 does, leaving the germline J gene to fill in the end. The J gene is TRBJ2-7, the V gene TRBV4-2, with TRBD1 identical over 7 bases. This CDR3 is 14 amino acids long. CDR1 and CDR2 (germline): LGHNA, YNFKEQ. CDR3 loop: CASSQGDSAYEQYF. CDR3 DNA, as far as it was read: TGCGCCAGCAGCCAAGGGGACAGTGCCTACGAG.

Many counts were recorded for this clone. The read ends 3 residues before the CDR3 terminus; that terminus is restored from the germline J gene. This chain connects TRBV4-1 to TRBJ2-7; D is unclear. This CDR3 region has 18 residues. V gave up 1 base and J gave up 5 bases, with 24 bases separating them. Germline CDR1 MGHRA, CDR2 YSYEKL. Partial CDR3 DNA: TGCGCCAGCAGCCAAGTTGGGCCCTTAGTCCTAATTACGGACGAG. Encoded protein: CASSQVGPLVLITDE. The complete CDR3 reads CASSQVGPLVLITDEQYF.

This clone came up many times. One end of the junction varies from germline; a read error may be responsible. The read terminates 3 residues ahead of where the CDR3 ends, so the germline J gene completes it. The V call is TRBV20-1, the J call TRBJ1-1; no clear D. Germline CDR1 is DFQATT and CDR2 is SNEGSKA (reference sequence). The CDR3 has 12 amino acids. The DNA read from the CDR3 is TGCAGTGCCAGAGGTCGGGACACTGAA. Translating it yields CSARGRDTE. The whole CDR3 is CSARGRDTEAFF.

This clone was recorded at least ten times. The read falls 3 residues short of the CDR3 end, and the missing part is taken from the germline J gene. V is TRBV5-1 and J is TRBJ2-3; TRBD2 matches 14 bases. J lost 4 bases, V lost 5 bases, and 12 bases had no gene match. The CDR3 totals 18 residues. The V gene's germline CDR1 is SGHRS and CDR2 YFSETQ. The DNA read from the CDR3 is TGCGCCAGCAGAAGAGGACTAGCGGGAGGAGTGGCAGCAGATACG. Residues: CASRRGLAGGVAADT. The whole CDR3 is CASRRGLAGGVAADTQYF.

This clone was recorded many times. The observed sequence ends 3 residues before the CDR3 terminus, with the missing tail filled in from the germline J gene. This chain links TRBV24-1 with TRBJ2-1; TRBD2 matches at 8 bases. With 4 bases clipped from V and 8 bases from J, the junction kept 9 bases outside the gene matches. CDR1 is KGHDR and CDR2 is SFDVKD in the germline V gene. This CDR3 comprises 15 residues. The chain's CDR3 is CATSDGGLVSDEQFF. Incomplete CDR3 DNA: TGTGCCACCAGTGACGGGGGACTAGTTAGTGATGAG.

This clone has only a few counts. The read ends 3 residues shy of where the CDR3 ends; the end is completed using the germline J gene. The chain employs TRBV2 and TRBJ2-5; tentative D call: TRBD2 (5 bases). The ends were cut back, 8 bases at V and 3 bases at J, with 7 bases in the middle. There are 11 residues in the CDR3. Germline-derived CDR1 and CDR2 are SNHLY and FYNNEI. The CDR3 spells CASRGKETQYF. Incomplete CDR3 DNA: TGTGCCAGCCGGGGAAAAGAGACC.

This clone has ten or more counts. The read gets to within 3 residues of the CDR3 end, and the germline J gene fills in the rest. The chain employs TRBV19 and TRBJ1-2, with a tentative D call TRBD1 (6 bases). CDR3 length: 13 amino acids. Germline CDR1 reads LNHDA; CDR2 reads SQIVND (reference sequence). The V gene lost 5 bases and the J gene lost 2 bases, with 9 bases spanning the gap. The CDR3 loop is CASSRDTNYGYTF. CDR3 bases read: TGTGCCAGTAGTCGGGACACCAACTATGGC.

The CDR3 bases that were read are TGTGCCAGCAGTGCGGGACTAGCGGGAGCGTACGAG. Amino acids: CASSAGLAGAYE. The entire CDR3 reads CASSAGLAGAYEQYF. This sequence joins TRBV25-1 and TRBJ2-7; 14 bases are a match to TRBD2. The read finishes 3 residues shy of the CDR3 end, and the germline J gene is used to complete it. J gave up 4 bases and V 4 bases, and 3 bases lay outside the gene matches. The CDR3 is made up of 15 amino acids. Germline CDR1 is MGHDK and CDR2 is SYGVNS.

This clone was recorded at least ten times. The sequence runs out 3 residues before the end of the CDR3; the remainder is reconstructed from the germline J gene. The rearrangement joins TRBV6-2 or TRBV6-3 to TRBJ2-3, with TRBD1 matching over 8 bases. Unmatched junction bases numbered 9, after V lost 4 bases and J lost 3 bases. In germline, CDR1 is MNHEY, CDR2 SVGEGT. The CDR3 extends over 16 amino acids. The covered CDR3 bases are TGTGCCAGCAGTTTAGAACAGGGGGGAATGACAGATACG. Protein sequence: CASSLEQGGMTDT. The whole CDR3 region reads CASSLEQGGMTDTQYF.

This clone was observed many times. With the read ending 3 residues before the CDR3 end, the germline J gene is used to fill in that end. The V call is TRBV6-2 or TRBV6-3, the J call TRBJ2-7; tentative D call: TRBD2 (6 bases). Germline V gene sequence: CDR1 MNHEY, CDR2 SVGEGT. The CDR3 runs 14 residues. Trimming pared 5 bases from V and 5 bases from J, leaving 16 bases between. The covered CDR3 bases are TGTGCCAGCAGTCGACAGATTACTAGCAACGAG. Encoded protein: CASSRQITSNE. The entire CDR3 protein reads CASSRQITSNEQYF.

Regarding this clone: The read gets to within 3 residues of the CDR3 end, and the germline J gene fills in the rest. V gene TRBV5-1 combines with J gene TRBJ1-2, with D possibly TRBD1 on 5 matching bases. Germline V CDR1 and CDR2: SGHRS, YFSETQ. The CDR3 runs 14 residues. Trimming took 4 bases from V and 6 from J, leaving 16 bases between them. Partial CDR3 DNA: TGCGCCAGCAGCCGGGACTCCTTAGGGAATGGC. It specifies CASSRDSLGNG. The full CDR3 sequence reads CASSRDSLGNGYTF.

There are a few counts of this clone. Read data end 3 residues before the CDR3 end; the end is taken from the germline J gene. The V gene is TRBV5-1, the J gene TRBJ2-5, with D possibly being TRBD1 (6 bases). Germline V gives CDR1 SGHRS, CDR2 YFSETQ. V was shortened by 3 bases and J by 3 bases, with 15 bases between the two germline ends. This CDR3 is 15 amino acids long. The CDR3 protein is CASSSDPGQEETQYF. The sequenced part of the CDR3 DNA is TGCGCCAGCAGCTCTGACCCGGGACAAGAAGAGACC.

This clone was detected ten times or more. Read coverage stops 3 residues before the CDR3 terminus; the germline J gene supplies the remainder. The genes are TRBV30 and TRBJ1-6; D not resolved. Trimming shortened V by 6 bases and J by 7 bases, and 16 bases separated the two germline ends. The CDR3 is 14 amino acids. The germline V gene has CDR1 GTSNPN and CDR2 SVGIG (reference sequence). The covered CDR3 bases are TGTGCCTGTCGTTTAGAGGGTAGGAATTCACCC. Protein product: CACRLEGRNSP. The whole CDR3 reads CACRLEGRNSPLHF.